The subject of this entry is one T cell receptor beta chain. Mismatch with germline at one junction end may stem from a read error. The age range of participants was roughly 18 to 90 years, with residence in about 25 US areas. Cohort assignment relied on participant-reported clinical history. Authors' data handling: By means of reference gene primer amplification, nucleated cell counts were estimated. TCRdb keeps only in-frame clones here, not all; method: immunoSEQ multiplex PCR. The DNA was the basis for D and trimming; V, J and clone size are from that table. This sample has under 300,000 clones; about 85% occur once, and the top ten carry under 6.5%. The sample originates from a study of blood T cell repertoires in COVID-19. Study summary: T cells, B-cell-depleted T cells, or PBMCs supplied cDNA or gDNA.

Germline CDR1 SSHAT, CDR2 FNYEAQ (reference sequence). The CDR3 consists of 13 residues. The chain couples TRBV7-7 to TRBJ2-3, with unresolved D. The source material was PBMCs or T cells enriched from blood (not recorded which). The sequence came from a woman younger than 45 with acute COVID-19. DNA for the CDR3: TGTGCTAGCAGCGCCCGAACAGCAGATACGCAGTATTTT. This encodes CASSARTADTQYF.